The 30 T cell receptor beta chains below were found in one sample sequenced in a study of blood T cells in healthy people across ages. Then a second PCR, running roughly 6 to 12 cycles, was carried out with a sample-barcoded 5' primer and a J-beta primer mix. TCRdb passed the 5' RACE reads through MiXCR, listing each CDR3 protein once. The table has 1.5 million to 2 million distinct CDR3 sequences, about 30% seen once. The sample consisted of blood. All receptors derive from a woman in her thirties in good health.

With respect to this clonotype: One end of the junction fails to match germline, which may point to a read error. The CDR3 loop reads CAGSWGQAKMNTEAFF. CDR3 nucleotide sequence: TGTGCCGGCAGCTGGGGACAGGCTAAGATGAACACTGAAGCTTTCTTT. The chain combines TRBV5-6 with TRBJ1-1, with TRBD1 matching over 8 bases. This CDR3 is built from 16 residues. Germline V lookup: CDR1 SGHDT, CDR2 YYEEEE.

This clonotype was counted many times. CDR3 sequence reads: CSAPRGSGGDTQYF. The CDR3 bases are TGCAGTGCTCCCCGGGGTAGCGGGGGCGATACGCAGTATTTT. The genes are TRBV20-1 and TRBJ2-3; 9 nucleotides align to TRBD2. V lost 5 bases to trimming and J lost 6 bases; unmatched junction nucleotides: 9. CDR3 length: 14 residues. From germline, CDR1 is DFQATT and CDR2 SNEGSKA (reference sequence).

The chain uses TRBV25-1 and TRBJ1-4; D not certain. The V gene's germline CDR1 is MGHDK and CDR2 SYGVNS. With 2 bases removed from V and 8 bases from J, the gap between germline ends came to 15 bases. The CDR3 runs to 15 residues. CDR3: CASSEPGNNGEKLFF. CDR3 in DNA: TGTGCCAGCAGTGAACCCGGGAACAACGGGGAAAAACTGTTTTTT.

J is TRBJ2-1 and V is TRBV28; D may be TRBD2 (7 bases). Germline V gene lookup returns CDR1 MDHEN and CDR2 SYDVKM. The CDR3 sequence is 16 residues long. V lost 3 bases and J 10 bases, leaving 22 bases between the germline ends. The CDR3 sequence is CASSFTGGGGVREQFF. In DNA form, the CDR3 reads TGTGCCAGCAGTTTCACCGGGGGCGGGGGCGTAAGGGAGCAGTTCTTC.

This clonotype was seen more than once but under ten times. The V and J genes are TRBV24-1 and TRBJ2-7; 8 positions agree with TRBD1. After removal of 6 bases from V and 7 bases from J, the junction contained 10 bases not matched to a gene. This CDR3 has 14 residues. Per germline, CDR1 KGHDR and CDR2 SFDVKD. CDR3 bases: TGTGCCACCAGTTCGAGACAGGGGTTCGGTGAGCAGTACTTC. The encoded protein is CATSSRQGFGEQYF.

This clonotype was detected once. J is TRBJ2-3 and V is TRBV5-1; D might be TRBD1 (5 bases). The CDR3 loop spans 15 amino acids. V lost 2 bases, J lost 2 bases, and 12 bases lay in between. The germline CDR1 and CDR2 sequences are SGHRS and YFSETQ. The DNA for the CDR3 is TGCGCCAGCAGCTTTGGACAACCCTACACAGATACGCAGTATTTT. Protein product: CASSFGQPYTDTQYF.

In the case of this clonotype: A clone one base away is much larger, so this may be a read error. CDR3 amino acids: CSVVRNEQYF. The CDR3 bases are TGCAGCGTTGTTAGAAATGAGCAGTACTTC. This chain joins TRBV29-1 and TRBJ2-7, with no clear D. Germline assignment: CDR1 SQVTM and CDR2 ANQGSEA. V was shortened by 4 bases and J by 7 bases, with 8 bases between the two germline ends. CDR3 length: 10 residues.

The chain has TRBV6-2 or TRBV6-3 and TRBJ1-2; D is unresolved. V shed 6 bases and J shed 6 bases, with 14 bases lying between them. Germline assignment: CDR1 MNHEY and CDR2 SVGEGT. The CDR3 runs 13 residues. The DNA for the CDR3 is TGTGCCAGCAGAAAGGAGCGGGATGATGGCTACACCTTC. Translating gives CASRKERDDGYTF.

The sample holds a few counts of this clonotype. The chain carries TRBV12-3 or TRBV12-4 and TRBJ1-1; no definite D call. The CDR3 covers 11 residues. V was cut by 0 bases and J by 7 bases, with 3 bases left in between. The CDR3: CASSLALEAFF. CDR3 bases: TGTGCCAGCAGTTTAGCCCTTGAAGCTTTCTTT.

The V and J genes are TRBV5-1 and TRBJ2-1; no clear D gene. Germline assignment: CDR1 SGHRS and CDR2 YFSETQ. The V gene lost 1 base and the J gene lost 5 bases, with 7 bases spanning the gap. This CDR3 has 13 amino acids. In nucleotides, the CDR3 is TGCGCCAGCAGCTTGATGGCCGACAATGAGCAGTTCTTC. Residues: CASSLMADNEQFF.

Note on this clonotype: A much larger clone differs by one base, so this may be a read error. This chain connects TRBV5-5 to TRBJ1-2, with 10 bases fitting TRBD1. CDR3 length equals 15 residues. From germline, CDR1 is SGHKS and CDR2 YYEKEE (reference sequence). The CDR3 nucleotides read TGTGCCAGCAGCTTGGAGGGACAGGGGCCATATGGCTGCACCTTC. This sequence encodes CASSLEGQGPYGCTF.

The V gene is TRBV5-6, the J gene TRBJ2-2; D gene uncertain. CDR3 length: 15 amino acids. Trimming stripped 0 bases from V and 5 bases from J, with 11 bases between. The germline V gene encodes CDR1 SGHDT and CDR2 YYEEEE. As DNA, the CDR3 is TGTGCCAGCAGCTTGGGGCAGCTTACAACCGGGGAGCTGTTTTTT. Its translation is CASSLGQLTTGELFF. Full variable domain (outside the CDR3, taken from reference TRBV5-6 and TRBJ2-2): DAGVTQSPTHLIKTRGQQVTLRCSPKSGHDTVSWYQQALGQGPQFIFQYYEEEERQRGNFPDRFSGHQFPNYSSELNVNALLLGDSALYLCASSLGQLTTGELFFGEGSRLTVL.

The chain has TRBV2 and TRBJ1-5; a possible D gene is TRBD1 (5 bases). V was pared by 8 bases and J by 5 bases, with 16 bases between. CDR3 length: 14 amino acids. The V gene's germline CDR1 is SNHLY and CDR2 FYNNEI. In DNA form, the CDR3 reads TGTGCCAGCTCCGGGACGAATTACGATCAGCCCCAGCATTTT. Its protein product is CASSGTNYDQPQHF.

The genes are TRBV10-3 and TRBJ2-1; D gene uncertain. Trimming pared 6 bases from V and 9 bases from J, leaving 12 bases between. The germline CDR1 and CDR2 sequences are ENHRY and SYGVKD. The CDR3 spans 12 residues. The chain's CDR3 is CAIRGLEVEQFF. The CDR3 bases are TGTGCCATCAGGGGGTTAGAGGTTGAGCAGTTCTTC.

This clonotype was picked up a small number of times. The chain carries TRBV5-1 and TRBJ2-2; 7 positions match TRBD1. Germline CDR1 SGHRS, CDR2 YFSETQ. CDR3 length: 15 residues. Trimming cost V 3 bases and J 4 bases; bases outside gene matches: 6. CDR3 DNA sequence: TGCGCCAGCAGCTCCAGACAGGGTAGCACCGGGGAGCTGTTTTTT. It is translated as CASSSRQGSTGELFF. Using reference TRBV5-1 and TRBJ2-2 for the parts outside the CDR3, the full variable domain is KAGVTQTPRYLIKTRGQQVTLSCSPISGHRSVSWYQQTPGQGLQFLFEYFSETQRNKGNFPGRFSGRQFSNSRSEMNVSTLELGDSALYLCASSSRQGSTGELFFGEGSRLTVL.

This chain uses TRBV7-2 with TRBJ2-7; the D call may be TRBD1 or TRBD2 (5 bases each). The germline CDR1 and CDR2 sequences are SGHTA and FQGNSA. This CDR3 is 16 amino acids long. V lost 4 bases and J lost 7, with 23 bases in between. As DNA, the CDR3 is TGTGCCAGCAGCTCGAGGACCCCTACACGGGGCAATGAGCAGTACTTC. Protein product: CASSSRTPTRGNEQYF.

This sequence joins TRBV29-1 and TRBJ1-4, with 8 bases aligning to TRBD1. In germline, CDR1 is SQVTM, CDR2 ANQGSEA. The CDR3 totals 15 residues. Trimming cost V 5 bases and J 5 bases; bases outside gene matches: 10. This CDR3 is CSVYRQGRENEKLFF. The CDR3 bases are TGCAGCGTTTACCGACAGGGGAGGGAAAATGAAAAACTGTTTTTT.

This sequence joins TRBV6-1 and TRBJ2-7; 8 bases are a match to TRBD1. This CDR3 contains 15 residues. V was pared by 7 bases and J by 3 bases, with 11 bases of the junction left unmatched. Germline CDR1 is MNHNS and CDR2 is SASEGT. The CDR3 reads CASIMRTGSFYEQYF. In DNA, the CDR3 is TGTGCCAGCATTATGAGGACAGGGAGCTTCTACGAGCAGTACTTC.

This clonotype has at least ten counts. The chain combines TRBV5-4 with TRBJ2-7; tentative D call: TRBD1 (6 bases). The germline V gene encodes CDR1 SGHNT and CDR2 YYREEE (reference sequence). This CDR3 region has 16 residues. The V gene lost 0 bases and the J gene lost 3 bases, with 16 bases spanning the gap. The CDR3 region is CASSLGIPGVYYEQYF. The CDR3 DNA reads TGTGCCAGCAGCTTGGGGATCCCAGGGGTGTACTACGAGCAGTACTTC.

Comment on this clonotype: The junction departs from the called germline gene at one end, perhaps through a read error. The chain recombines TRBV5-1 with TRBJ2-1, with 8 positions matching TRBD2. The CDR3 has 14 residues. Germline-derived CDR1 and CDR2 are SGHRS and YFSETQ. CDR3 DNA sequence: TGCGCCAGCAGCTTCGGCGGGGGGTACAATGGGCAGTTCTTC. Translation: CASSFGGGYNGQFF.

In its sample, this clonotype was seen many times. The gene calls are TRBV14 and TRBJ2-7; no definite D call. CDR1 and CDR2 (germline): SGHDN, FVKESK. Trimming took 0 bases from V and 1 from J, leaving 7 bases between them. The CDR3 length is 14 residues. The CDR3, as DNA: TGTGCCAGCAGCCAAGACACGGATTCCTACGAGCAGTACTTC. Encoded protein: CASSQDTDSYEQYF.

This clonotype was recorded a few times. The rearrangement links TRBV4-1 to TRBJ2-5; D might be TRBD1 or TRBD2, each matching 6 bases. CDR3 length: 16 amino acids. The germline V gene has CDR1 MGHRA and CDR2 YSYEKL. The V end was cut by 0 bases, the J end by 5 bases, with 16 bases between. CDR3 sequence (DNA): TGCGCCAGCAGCCAAGAAGGGGGGCCGGCGACGGAGACCCAGTACTTC. Translating it yields CASSQEGGPATETQYF.

CDR3 amino acids: CSARVLGPFQETQYF. CDR3 nucleotide sequence: TGCAGTGCTAGAGTCCTGGGTCCTTTCCAAGAGACCCAGTACTTC. The chain joins TRBV20-1 to TRBJ2-5; D not certain. Germline lookup yields CDR1 DFQATT and CDR2 SNEGSKA (reference sequence). The CDR3 loop spans 15 amino acids. Trimming stripped 1 base from V and 1 base from J, with 13 bases between.

This clonotype was found many times. The CDR3 DNA is TGTGCCAGCAACGCAGGAAGTTTGGCCAACGTCCTGACTTTC. This codes for CASNAGSLANVLTF. The J gene is TRBJ2-6, the V gene TRBV12-3 or TRBV12-4; D gene uncertain. The V gene lost 7 bases and the J gene lost 6 bases, with 13 bases spanning the gap. This CDR3 has 14 amino acids.

This clonotype was seen at least ten times. The chain recombines TRBV29-1 with TRBJ2-5; no firm D call. Germline-derived CDR1 and CDR2 are SQVTM and ANQGSEA. The V end lost 7 bases, the J end lost 5 bases, and 17 bases lay between the germline ends. The length of the CDR3 is 13 residues. The CDR3 loop is CSGLMPTQETQYF. DNA of the CDR3: TGCAGCGGGTTGATGCCTACCCAGGAGACCCAGTACTTC.

This CDR3 reads CAISASSGRAVDTQYF. CDR3 bases: TGTGCCATCAGTGCCTCTAGCGGGAGGGCCGTAGATACGCAGTATTTT. V and J are TRBV10-3 and TRBJ2-3, with 12 bases fitting TRBD2. Germline V gene lookup returns CDR1 ENHRY and CDR2 SYGVKD. The CDR3 has 16 residues. Germline trimming cut 4 bases from V and 5 bases from J; bases unmatched to any gene: 7.

The chain employs TRBV18 and TRBJ2-1; 9 bases fit TRBD2. This CDR3 comprises 15 residues. With V trimmed by 3 bases and J by 10 bases, 10 bases remained unmatched. CDR1 and CDR2 from the germline V gene are KGHSH and LQKENI. The CDR3 DNA follows: TGTGCCAGCTCACCGGGGGCTAGCGGGACCCGGGAGCAGTTCTTC. Its translation is CASSPGASGTREQFF. Full variable domain (outside the CDR3, taken from reference TRBV18 and TRBJ2-1): NAGVMQNPRHLVRRRGQEARLRCSPMKGHSHVYWYRQLPEEGLKFMVYLQKENIIDESGMPKERFSAEFPKEGPSILRIQQVVRGDSAAYFCASSPGASGTREQFFGPGTRLTVL.

This clonotype was seen a few times. V and J are TRBV7-9 and TRBJ2-5; either TRBD1 or TRBD2 may supply D (5 bases each). CDR3 size: 14 residues. The ends were cut back, 5 bases at V and 11 bases at J, with 21 bases in the middle. The V gene's germline CDR1 is SEHNR and CDR2 FQNEAQ (reference sequence). Written as DNA, the CDR3 is TGTGCCAGCAGCAAATCGGGACCGCTCAATGAGCAGTACTTC. It encodes CASSKSGPLNEQYF.

V is TRBV6-6 and J is TRBJ1-1; 7 positions agree with TRBD1. This CDR3 comprises 14 residues. CDR1 and CDR2 (germline): MNHNY, SVGAGI (reference sequence). Losses at the gene ends were 2 bases for V and 4 bases for J; bases not matched to a gene: 4. The CDR3 nucleotides read TGTGCCAGCAGTTACCCGGGACAGCCCACTGAAGCTTTCTTT. This gives the protein CASSYPGQPTEAFF.

The chain has TRBV30 and TRBJ2-3, with D hard to call. CDR1 is GTSNPN, CDR2 SVGIG, per germline (reference sequence). The V gene lost 1 base and the J gene lost 7 bases, with 6 bases spanning the gap. This CDR3 contains 11 residues. The CDR3 coding sequence is TGTGCCTGGAGTGCCCGGTATACGCAGTATTTT. Amino acid sequence: CAWSARYTQYF.